The 27 T cell receptor beta chains reported below all come from one sample, sequenced in a study of cytomegalovirus exposure and HLA in healthy donors. Primers included in the PCR were 60 Vbeta and 13 Jbeta primers. TCRdb keeps only in-frame clones here, not all; method: immunoSEQ multiplex PCR. The sample lists 200,000 or so clones, over 75% occurring once. The sequenced sample was PBMCs. These receptors came from a boy aged 2-15 years in good health and CMV-seronegative.

The chain recombines TRBV7-2 with TRBJ1-1; D is perhaps TRBD1 (5 bases). Germline V gives CDR1 SGHTA, CDR2 FQGNSA. V was clipped by 2 bases and J by 3 bases, with 10 bases between them. This CDR3 is 14 amino acids long. CDR3 sequence: CASSLQGWDTEAFF. CDR3 nucleotide sequence: TGTGCCAGCAGCTTACAGGGTTGGGACACTGAAGCTTTCTTT.

This chain uses TRBV7-6 with TRBJ2-5; TRBD2 matches 7 bases. The CDR3 contains 15 residues. Unmatched junction bases numbered 5, after V lost 2 bases and J lost 2 bases. Germline loops: CDR1 SGHVS, CDR2 FNYEAQ. In DNA, the CDR3 is TGTGCCAGCAGCTTATCCCTAGCGGTTCAAGAGACCCAGTACTTC. It is translated as CASSLSLAVQETQYF.

CDR3 DNA: TGTGCCAGCAGCTTGGCCAAGTCTTGGGGCCTGAAGACCCAGTACTTC. Translated: CASSLAKSWGLKTQYF. The chain joins TRBV5-6 to TRBJ2-5, with D perhaps TRBD1 (5 bases). CDR3 length: 16 residues. V was trimmed by 0 bases and J by 6 bases, leaving 18 bases between them. Per germline, CDR1 SGHDT and CDR2 YYEEEE.

This chain connects TRBV5-1 to TRBJ2-1; 11 nucleotides agree with TRBD2. The CDR3 length is 16 residues. Germline CDR1 reads SGHRS; CDR2 reads YFSETQ. The junction had 2 bases not matched to a gene; V was cut back by 0 bases and J by 3 bases. In DNA form, the CDR3 reads TGCGCCAGCAGCTTGGACCTAGCGGGGGGCTACAATGAGCAGTTCTTC. Translation gives CASSLDLAGGYNEQFF. Variable domain in full (rest from reference TRBV5-1 and TRBJ2-1): KAGVTQTPRYLIKTRGQQVTLSCSPISGHRSVSWYQQTPGQGLQFLFEYFSETQRNKGNFPGRFSGRQFSNSRSEMNVSTLELGDSALYLCASSLDLAGGYNEQFFGPGTRLTVL.

In regard to this clone: The same CDR3 arises from other DNA sequences in this sample as well. CDR3 sequence: CASRTRTGRWGMNTEAFF. The CDR3 DNA follows: TGTGCCAGCAGGACCCGGACAGGTCGATGGGGGATGAACACTGAAGCTTTCTTT. J is TRBJ1-1 and V is TRBV11-2; 7 nucleotides align to TRBD1. Per germline, CDR1 SGHAT and CDR2 FQNNGV. The junction had 16 bases not matched to a gene; V was cut back by 6 bases and J by 0 bases. This CDR3 contains 18 residues. The full variable domain, completed using reference TRBV11-2 and TRBJ1-1, is EAGVAQSPRYKIIEKRQSVAFWCNPISGHATLYWYQQILGQGPKLLIQFQNNGVVDDSQLPKDRFSAERLKGVDSTLKIQPAKLEDSAVYLCASRTRTGRWGMNTEAFFGQGTRLTVV.

As concerns this clone: One junction end disagrees with the germline gene, perhaps due to a read error. The chain joins TRBV4-1 to TRBJ1-4; D might be TRBD1 (5 bases). The length of the CDR3 is 15 residues. In germline, CDR1 is MGHRA, CDR2 YSYEKL. The CDR3 region has the DNA TGCGCCAGCAGCCAAGATCTCCAGGGCAGAAGAAAAACTGTTTTT. Encoded protein: CASSQDLQGRRKTVF.

The chain has TRBV5-1 and TRBJ2-2, with a tentative D call TRBD2 (5 bases). CDR1 SGHRS and CDR2 YFSETQ come from the germline V gene. The CDR3 runs to 15 residues. Between the trimmed V and J ends, which lost 4 bases and 5 bases, there was a span of 15 bases. The CDR3, as DNA: TGCGCCAGCAGCCGCCCCGGGGATCGGACCGGGGAGCTGTTTTTT. Translation: CASSRPGDRTGELFF.

In its sample, this clone was seen a few times. Here the CDR3 DNA reads TGTGCCATCAGTGAGTCTCGCCAGACAGGAACCAATGAGCAGTTCTTC. This codes for CAISESRQTGTNEQFF. The chain couples TRBV10-3 to TRBJ2-1; D perhaps matches TRBD1 (6 bases). The CDR3 has 16 amino acids. The germline V gene encodes CDR1 ENHRY and CDR2 SYGVKD. V lost 0 bases, J lost 6 bases, and 15 bases lay in between.

In nucleotides, the CDR3 is TGTGCCAGTAGTATTCTCACTAGCTCCTACAATGAGCAGTTCTTC. It encodes CASSILTSSYNEQFF. This chain links TRBV19 with TRBJ2-1, with TRBD2 as a possible D gene (5 bases). The CDR3 runs 15 residues. Trimming took 3 bases from V and 0 from J, leaving 9 bases between them. Germline values: CDR1 LNHDA, CDR2 SQIVND (reference sequence).

CDR3 residues: CASTRDSYQPQHF. As DNA, the CDR3 is TGTGCCAGTACTCGGGACAGTTATCAGCCCCAGCATTTT. V gene TRBV19 combines with J gene TRBJ1-5; the match to TRBD1 covers 7 bases. The CDR3 contains 13 residues. Per germline, CDR1 LNHDA and CDR2 SQIVND (reference sequence). The trim removed 7 bases at V and 5 bases at J, leaving 5 bases unmatched.

This clone has just a few counts. CDR3 sequence reads: CASREGVGNSPLHF. The CDR3 bases are TGTGCCAGTAGGGAGGGTGTCGGGAATTCACCCCTCCACTTT. V is TRBV7-2 and J is TRBJ1-6; D uncertain. The CDR3 is made up of 14 amino acids. CDR1 and CDR2 from the germline V gene are SGHTA and FQGNSA. Trimming removed 9 bases from V and 7 bases from J, with 16 bases in between.

This clone was counted between two and nine times. This sequence joins TRBV5-1 and TRBJ2-7, with D perhaps matching TRBD1 (6 bases). V was cut by 4 bases and J by 4 bases, with 18 bases left in between. CDR1 and CDR2 from the germline V gene are SGHRS and YFSETQ. This CDR3 contains 15 residues. The CDR3 loop is CASSPGQSPTYEQYF. In nucleotides, the CDR3 is TGCGCCAGCAGCCCCGGACAGTCCCCCACGTACGAGCAGTACTTC.

The chain uses TRBV7-3 and TRBJ1-6; 11 bases map to TRBD1. Germline lookup yields CDR1 SGHTA and CDR2 FQGTGA. The CDR3 consists of 15 residues. Trimming took 6 bases from V and 8 from J; bases not matched to a gene: 6. The CDR3 DNA is TGTGCCAGCAGTTCCGGGACAGGGGGTTATTCACCCCTCCACTTT. Protein sequence: CASSSGTGGYSPLHF.

Only a few counts were recorded for this clone. This sequence joins TRBV7-8 and TRBJ1-4; 8 nucleotides agree with TRBD1. CDR1 and CDR2 (germline): SGHVS, FQNEAQ. The CDR3 runs to 17 residues. J was trimmed by 8 bases and V by 2 bases; bases with no gene match: 13. CDR3 bases: TGTGCCAGCAGCTTAATTCAAACCGGGACAGGTGGAGAAAAACTGTTTTTT. Translated, it gives CASSLIQTGTGGEKLFF.

V gene TRBV7-9 combines with J gene TRBJ1-2; 7 nucleotides line up with TRBD1. The CDR3 runs 15 residues. V was pared by 4 bases and J by 8 bases, with 13 bases of the junction left unmatched. The germline V gene has CDR1 SEHNR and CDR2 FQNEAQ (reference sequence). In nucleotides, the CDR3 is TGTGCCAGCAGCTCGGGACAGCCTGGACCCAGCGGCTACACCTTC. Its protein is CASSSGQPGPSGYTF.

The chain recombines TRBV7-3 with TRBJ2-2; D not certain. Germline assignment: CDR1 SGHTA and CDR2 FQGTGA. V was clipped by 2 bases and J by 2 bases, with 6 bases between them. The CDR3 consists of 14 residues. The DNA for the CDR3 is TGTGCCAGCAGCTTATTCCCAAACACCGGGGAGCTGTTTTTT. Amino acid sequence: CASSLFPNTGELFF.

This clone appeared once. The V gene is TRBV30, the J gene TRBJ2-6, with TRBD1 matching 9 bases. This CDR3 has 17 residues. V shed 2 bases, J shed 1 base, and the junction held 6 bases outside the gene matches. Germline V gives CDR1 GTSNPN, CDR2 SVGIG (reference sequence). The CDR3 sequence: CAWSLQGALSGANVLTF. The DNA for the CDR3 is TGTGCCTGGAGTTTACAGGGGGCTCTATCTGGGGCCAACGTCCTGACTTTC. The full variable domain, completed using reference TRBV30 and TRBJ2-6, is SQTIHQWPATLVQPVGSPLSLECTVEGTSNPNLYWYRQAAGRGLQLLFYSVGIGQISSEVPQNLSASRPQDRQFILSSKKLLLSDSGFYLCAWSLQGALSGANVLTFGAGSRLTVL.

V is TRBV4-1 and J is TRBJ2-2, with TRBD2 as a possible D gene (5 bases). Germline V gives CDR1 MGHRA, CDR2 YSYEKL. Trimming took 0 bases from V and 9 from J, leaving 14 bases between them. The CDR3 covers 15 residues. CDR3 protein: CASSQDAGSIRELFF. The CDR3 DNA sequence: TGCGCCAGCAGCCAAGATGCGGGTAGTATTCGGGAGCTGTTTTTT.

The CDR3 reads CSVERWPTGGTEAFF. CDR3 nucleotide sequence: TGCAGCGTTGAAAGGTGGCCGACAGGGGGAACTGAAGCTTTCTTT. The rearrangement joins TRBV29-1 to TRBJ1-1; 9 bases are a match to TRBD1. This CDR3 region has 15 residues. From germline, CDR1 is SQVTM and CDR2 ANQGSEA. J lost 5 bases, V lost 2 bases, and 9 bases had no gene match. The full variable domain, with the rest looked up from reference TRBV29-1 and TRBJ1-1, is SAVISQKPSRDICQRGTSLTIQCQVDSQVTMMFWYRQQPGQSLTLIATANQGSEATYESGFVIDKFPISRPNLTFSTLTVSNMSPEDSSIYLCSVERWPTGGTEAFFGQGTRLTVV.

This clone was found once. The chain employs TRBV7-9 and TRBJ1-2; a possible D gene is TRBD1 (6 bases). Germline CDR1 is SEHNR and CDR2 is FQNEAQ (reference sequence). The CDR3 covers 15 residues. Trimming stripped 4 bases from V and 5 bases from J, with 17 bases between. Written as DNA, the CDR3 is TGTGCCAGCAGCTCAAATTCAGGGGATGGGTATGGCTACACCTTC. As protein: CASSSNSGDGYGYTF.

The chain is built from TRBV10-3 and TRBJ2-7; no clear D gene. This CDR3 has 14 amino acids. With 10 bases removed from V and 5 bases from J, the gap between germline ends came to 21 bases. Germline V gives CDR1 ENHRY, CDR2 SYGVKD. The CDR3 coding sequence is TGTGCCAGCCCTACAGTCCCTAACAAGCACGAGCAGTACTTC. It specifies CASPTVPNKHEQYF.

V gene TRBV4-3 combines with J gene TRBJ2-1, with 10 positions matching TRBD2. The CDR3 covers 20 residues. The germline gives CDR1 LGHNA, CDR2 YSLEER. With 6 bases clipped from V and 4 bases from J, the junction kept 21 bases outside the gene matches. CDR3 in amino acids: CASRPTGTSAGSCIYNEQFF. The CDR3 nucleotides are TGCGCCAGCAGACCTACCGGGACTAGCGCCGGCAGCTGTATTTACAATGAGCAGTTCTTC.

This sequence joins TRBV4-1 and TRBJ2-7; TRBD2 matches 14 bases. Trimming took 4 bases from V and 5 from J; bases not matched to a gene: 13. Per germline, CDR1 MGHRA and CDR2 YSYEKL. The CDR3 spans 18 residues. CDR3: CASSLGLAGAYLRDEQYF. The CDR3 bases are TGCGCCAGCAGCCTGGGACTAGCGGGGGCCTACCTCAGGGACGAGCAGTACTTC.

J is TRBJ1-4 and V is TRBV10-3; D perhaps matches TRBD1 (5 bases). V was pared by 5 bases and J by 1 base, with 8 bases between. This CDR3 contains 14 residues. The germline V gene encodes CDR1 ENHRY and CDR2 SYGVKD. The CDR3 nucleotides are TGTGCCATCAGTCGGGGGGGAACTAATGAAAAACTGTTTTTT. Protein product: CAISRGGTNEKLFF.

This chain connects TRBV4-3 to TRBJ1-2; D unresolved. V lost 0 bases and J lost 4, with 15 bases in between. CDR3 length equals 16 residues. The V gene's germline CDR1 is LGHNA and CDR2 YSLEER. The CDR3 region is CASSQESAILSYGYTF. CDR3 nucleotides: TGCGCCAGCAGCCAAGAATCTGCTATACTAAGCTATGGCTACACCTTC.

This chain joins TRBV6-1 and TRBJ2-3; D not resolved. Germline V gene sequence: CDR1 MNHNS, CDR2 SASEGT. The CDR3 covers 14 residues. V was clipped by 1 base and J by 1 base, with 6 bases between them. The CDR3 DNA reads TGTGCCAGCAGTGAAGACTCCCGCACAGATACGCAGTATTTT. It translates to CASSEDSRTDTQYF.

Concerning this clone itself: Different DNA sequences within this sample yield the same CDR3. The chain joins TRBV4-2 to TRBJ2-3, with 9 bases lining up with TRBD2. CDR3 length equals 16 residues. Germline CDR1 and CDR2: LGHNA and YNFKEQ. V was clipped by 0 bases and J by 2 bases; unmatched bases: 3. The CDR3 DNA reads as TGTGCCAGCAGCCAAGATCGCGGGGGGGCCACAGATACGCAGTATTTT. Translation: CASSQDRGGATDTQYF.